This T cell receptor beta chain was captured by sequencing in a study of blood T cell repertoires in COVID-19. Study summary: Acute and convalescent COVID-19 samples came from the United States, Italy and Spain. From T cells, B-cell-depleted T cells, or PBMCs came the material, which was cDNA or gDNA.

CDR3 length equals 15 residues. V lost 4 bases to trimming and J lost 2 bases; unmatched junction nucleotides: 5. The V gene's germline CDR1 is SGHRS and CDR2 YFSETQ. This clone was seen a handful of times. Per the authors' pipeline: Amplified reference gene primers provided the basis for estimating nucleated cell counts. Assay: immunoSEQ multiplex PCR; the TCRdb copy retains only in-frame clones and omits some. The V and J calls and the clone size are those of that table, but D and trimming were determined from the DNA. This sample has a few hundred thousand clones, with about 82% found just once. This TCR was sampled from a man aged 80 or over with acute or convalescent COVID-19. Sequencing input: peripheral blood. The J gene is TRBJ2-5, the V gene TRBV5-1, with 10 bases fitting TRBD2. The CDR3 loop reads CASSEAGGRQETQYF. The CDR3 DNA follows: TGCGCCAGCAGCGAAGCGGGGGGGCGTCAAGAGACCCAGTACTTC.